This TCR beta chain was observed in a study of blood T cell repertoires in COVID-19. Ages ranged from about 18 to 90 years, with residence in about 23 US areas. The CDR3 is 15 amino acids. The V gene lost 2 bases and the J gene lost 4 bases, with 13 bases spanning the gap. From germline, CDR1 is SGHVS and CDR2 FQNEAQ. The protocol was immunoSEQ multiplex PCR, while the TCRdb copy is restricted to in-frame clones and leaves out a portion. The table lists roughly 200,000 clones, roughly 85% of them singletons. V is TRBV7-8 and J is TRBJ2-3; a weak D match, TRBD2 (6 bases). Sequencing was done on a sample of PBMCs or T cells enriched from blood (not recorded which). This TCR was sampled from a woman aged 45-59 years who had been exposed to COVID-19. CDR3 loop: CASSLRTGGADTQYF. In DNA, the CDR3 is TGTGCCAGCAGCTTACGGACGGGCGGGGCAGATACGCAGTATTTT.